Presented here are 14 T cell receptor beta chains from one specimen sequenced in a study of regulatory T cells in long-lasting Graves disease. Time point defined: newly diagnosed GD, antithyroid drugs for less than 3 months. Isolated PBMC RNA provided the starting material for the TCR library. Researchers made TCR beta libraries by using iRepertoire HTBI primers and running Arm-PCR on CDR3 regions. Each CDR3 protein is one row after TCRdb ran MiXCR on the multiplex PCR reads. In the table there are about 470,000 distinct CDR3 sequences, 15% to 20% of which are singletons. The same data also went into a second study, on T cells in Graves' hyperthyroidism and ophthalmopathy.

The specimen comprised peripheral blood mononuclear cells (PBMCs), sampled at new diagnosis, from a patient treated with antithyroid drugs. These receptors were collected from a man aged 35 to 55 with Graves disease.

This chain uses TRBV20-1 with TRBJ2-3; D possibly corresponds to TRBD2 (6 bases). This CDR3 spans 12 amino acids. Germline lookup yields CDR1 DFQATT and CDR2 SNEGSKA (reference sequence). The V end was cut by 3 bases, the J end by 6 bases, with 10 bases between. CDR3 region: CSASGAGDTQYF. DNA of the CDR3: TGCAGTGCTAGTGGAGCGGGCGATACGCAGTATTTT.

This clonotype has at least ten counts. V usage is TRBV6-1 and J usage is TRBJ2-1, with 10 bases identical to TRBD1. Germline V gives CDR1 MNHNS, CDR2 SASEGT. J was trimmed by 5 bases and V by 7 bases; bases with no gene match: 8. The CDR3 is 15 amino acids. CDR3 nucleotide sequence: TGTGCCAGCACCCTGGACAGGGGGATTAACAATGAGCAGTTCTTC. Encoded protein: CASTLDRGINNEQFF.

V gene TRBV10-3 combines with J gene TRBJ1-2, with D unclear. The CDR3 totals 13 residues. The V gene's germline CDR1 is ENHRY and CDR2 SYGVKD. Trimming stripped 7 bases from V and 2 bases from J, with 11 bases between. The CDR3 is CAITVSMNYGYTF. In DNA form, the CDR3 reads TGTGCCATCACTGTGTCAATGAACTATGGCTACACCTTC.

The chain uses TRBV24-1 and TRBJ1-5; TRBD1 agrees at 7 bases. The CDR3 is 17 amino acids. The V and J ends lost 4 bases and 2 bases, in that order; junction bases with no gene match: 10. The germline V gene has CDR1 KGHDR and CDR2 SFDVKD. CDR3 protein: CATSEGDSGSGNQPQHF. CDR3 DNA sequence: TGTGCCACCAGTGAGGGGGACAGTGGGTCCGGCAATCAGCCCCAGCATTTT.

This clonotype was counted ten times or more. The chain joins TRBV12-3 or TRBV12-4 to TRBJ1-5; D is perhaps TRBD1 (6 bases). V was clipped by 6 bases and J by 3 bases, with 9 bases between them. The CDR3 loop spans 13 amino acids. The CDR3 sequence: CASSRQVNQPQHF. The CDR3 DNA reads as TGTGCCAGCAGCCGACAGGTCAATCAGCCCCAGCATTTT.

Many counts were recorded for this clonotype. The rearrangement links TRBV28 to TRBJ2-3; TRBD1 might be the D (5 bases). With 5 bases removed from V and 10 bases from J, the gap between germline ends came to 13 bases. The CDR3 length is 12 residues. Germline CDR1 and CDR2: MDHEN and SYDVKM. CDR3 protein: CASSAPGKAQYF. The CDR3 region has the DNA TGTGCCAGCAGTGCACCAGGGAAGGCGCAGTATTTT.

This clonotype occurred many times. A read error may account for a junction end that differs from germline. CDR3 DNA sequence: TGTGCCACCAGTGATTTCCGGGGCCCTAGCACATATACGCAGTATTTT. Protein sequence: CATSDFRGPSTYTQYF. V and J are TRBV24-1 and TRBJ2-3, with D possibly called TRBD1 or TRBD2 (5 bases each). Germline V CDR1 and CDR2: KGHDR, SFDVKD. The CDR3 has 16 residues.

This clonotype was seen only a few times. In nucleotides, the CDR3 is TGTGCCAGCGTAGCCGTAGGACTAGCGGGGAATGAGCAGTTCTTC. Amino acid sequence: CASVAVGLAGNEQFF. The chain has TRBV2 and TRBJ2-1; TRBD2 matches 12 bases. This CDR3 is built from 15 residues. V lost 8 bases and J lost 7; bases outside the gene matches: 9. CDR1 SNHLY and CDR2 FYNNEI come from the germline V gene.

Concerning this clonotype: A much larger clone differs from this one at a single base, so this may be a read error. Because the CDR3 is missing its conserved closing phenylalanine or tryptophan, this is likely a read error. The rearrangement links TRBV2 to TRBJ2-2; D is possibly TRBD2 (6 bases). The length of the CDR3 is 12 residues. Germline assignment: CDR1 SNHLY and CDR2 FYNNEI. Trimming took off 8 bases at V and 2 bases at J, with 6 bases between the two ends. CDR3 bases: TGTGCCAGCGGACTAAACACCGGGGAGCTGTTTATT. This sequence encodes CASGLNTGELFI.

This clonotype was seen repeatedly, ten times or more. The genes are TRBV24-1 and TRBJ2-5, with D possibly matching TRBD1 (6 bases). Trimming took off 5 bases at V and 2 bases at J, with 14 bases between the two ends. The length of the CDR3 is 15 residues. The V gene's germline CDR1 is KGHDR and CDR2 SFDVKD. CDR3 residues: CATSVWGTGQETQYF. The DNA of the CDR3 is TGTGCCACCAGTGTTTGGGGTACAGGGCAAGAGACCCAGTACTTC.

The genes are TRBV18 and TRBJ2-3, with 8 bases aligning to TRBD2. V lost 2 bases to trimming and J lost 6 bases; unmatched junction nucleotides: 13. The CDR3 consists of 17 residues. Germline assignment: CDR1 KGHSH and CDR2 LQKENI. The CDR3 DNA reads as TGTGCCAGCTCACCAGAGGCGGGAGGTGTAATGGCGGATACGCAGTATTTT. It is translated as CASSPEAGGVMADTQYF. Using reference TRBV18 and TRBJ2-3 for the parts outside the CDR3, the full variable domain is NAGVMQNPRHLVRRRGQEARLRCSPMKGHSHVYWYRQLPEEGLKFMVYLQKENIIDESGMPKERFSAEFPKEGPSILRIQQVVRGDSAAYFCASSPEAGGVMADTQYFGPGTRLTVL.

This clonotype was seen a handful of times. The V and J genes are TRBV19 and TRBJ2-3, with D uncertain. Germline V gene data show CDR1 as LNHDA and CDR2 as SQIVND (reference sequence). The CDR3 has 15 amino acids. The V and J ends lost 4 bases and 2 bases respectively, with 13 bases between them. CDR3 nucleotides: TGTGCCAGTAGTACCCTATTCGGAAACACAGATACGCAGTATTTT. Residues: CASSTLFGNTDTQYF.

This clonotype was seen many times. The chain uses TRBV30 and TRBJ2-7; no definite D call. CDR1 is GTSNPN and CDR2 is SVGIG in the germline V gene (reference sequence). The CDR3 is 13 amino acids. Between the trimmed V and J ends, which lost 3 bases and 2 bases, there was a span of 11 bases. CDR3 nucleotide sequence: TGTGCCTGGAGCTCCGGGTTAACCTACGAGCAGTACTTC. It translates to CAWSSGLTYEQYF.

This clonotype was observed at least ten times. This chain links TRBV10-3 with TRBJ2-7; 7 bases fit TRBD1. The trim removed 10 bases at V and 0 bases at J, leaving 6 bases unmatched. Germline V gene data show CDR1 as ENHRY and CDR2 as SYGVKD. The length of the CDR3 is 13 residues. In nucleotides, the CDR3 is TGTGCCACCCGGGGACAGTCCTCCTACGAGCAGTACTTC. This gives the protein CATRGQSSYEQYF.